The 4 T cell receptor beta chains in this list originate from one sample, sequenced in a study of patients and donors after allogeneic stem cell transplantation. TCRdb reanalysed the RT-PCR reads using MiXCR and keeps one entry per CDR3 protein. The sample lists 100,000 to 120,000 distinct CDR3 sequences, roughly 37% seen once, with 27% in the top ten. The sample comprised blood, either unsorted or a sorted T cell fraction (not recorded which). Receptors were obtained from a human donor who was either an allogeneic HSCT recipient or a stem cell or donor lymphocyte infusion donor (not recorded which). It is not recorded whose cells these are; they may come from a transplant donor.

This clonotype was counted between two and nine times. The chain combines TRBV21-1 with TRBJ1-5; TRBD1 is the table's D call, not checked against the DNA. TRBV21-1 is shown as a pseudogene. The CDR3 contains 16 residues. CDR3: CASSKKAGGCNQPQHF. For the CDR3, the DNA is TGTGCCAGCAGCAAAAAGGCAGGGGGGTGCAATCAGCCCCAGCATTTT.

The V gene is TRBV5-6, the J gene TRBJ2-7; 12 bases line up with TRBD2. The V segment lost 5 bases and the J segment 8 bases; nucleotides outside the gene matches: 5. The CDR3 is made up of 13 amino acids. Germline V CDR1 and CDR2: SGHDT, YYEEEE. CDR3 coding DNA: TGTGCCAGCAGTGTGACTAGCGGGAGCAAGCAGTACTTC. The encoded protein is CASSVTSGSKQYF.

This rearrangement joins TRBV19 to TRBJ2-1, with 7 bases aligning to TRBD1. Looked up from germline, CDR1 is LNHDA and CDR2 is SQIVND (reference sequence). The CDR3 consists of 14 residues. With 6 bases clipped from V and 6 bases from J, the junction kept 8 bases outside the gene matches. The CDR3 coding sequence is TGTGCCAGTAGCCGGGACAGAATTATCAATGAGCAGTTCTTC. It specifies CASSRDRIINEQFF.

This clonotype has a handful of counts. The chain combines TRBV20-1 with TRBJ1-5; 8 positions agree with TRBD1. Germline values: CDR1 DFQATT, CDR2 SNEGSKA (reference sequence). The CDR3 extends over 16 amino acids. V dropped 0 bases and J dropped 5; count of bases not matched to a gene: 9. CDR3 sequence (DNA): TGCAGTGCTAGAGATGAAGACAGGGGCGAGGATCAGCCCCAGCATTTT. Translating it yields CSARDEDRGEDQPQHF.